These T cell receptor beta chains were read from a single sample in a study of cytomegalovirus exposure and HLA in healthy donors. Clones were read by immunoSEQ multiplex PCR, and TCRdb kept only the in-frame ones, dropping some. Of a few hundred thousand clones in the sample, about 90% were seen once. Sequenced: PBMCs. Receptors were obtained from a girl aged 2 to 10 in good health and CMV-seronegative. The conserved cysteine and the conserved F or W are not part of the CDR3 here. The order of the fields is J gene, CDR3 length, V gene, CDR3 protein.

TRBJ2-7 13 TRBV5-8 ASSQVTSGSYEQY
TRBJ1-1 15 TRBV11-2 ASSLGETGMEFTEAF
TRBJ2-4 11 TRBV5-6 ASRKWGEDIQY
TRBJ2-7 12 TRBV2 ASSEEAGRAEQY
TRBJ2-2 12 TRBV29-1 SVEGQGGTGELF
TRBJ1-6 12 TRBV7-9 ASSQTGIDSPLH
TRBJ2-7 12 TRBV12-5 ASGLGAPSYEQY
TRBJ1-6 11 TRBV19 ASSDSYGSPLH
TRBJ1-6 13 TRBV27 ASSPKGSYNSPLH
TRBJ1-1 12 TRBV5-6 ASSLLRMNTEAF
TRBJ2-5 13 TRBV6-5 ASRRTSGVQETQY
TRBJ2-5 13 TRBV30 AWSGTLSGIETQY
TRBJ1-2 11 TRBV27 ASSLTANYGYT
TRBJ2-7 12 TRBV14 ASSLLAGAYEQY
TRBJ1-1 11 TRBV6-1 ASSERRPYEAF
TRBJ2-1 14 TRBV6-6 ASSYSGGSGAAGQF
TRBJ1-2 10 TRBV6-1 ASRGVDYGYT
TRBJ2-1 14 TRBV6-1 ASSGTDITSYNEQF
TRBJ2-3 17 TRBV5-1 ASSPGLAGTRAFTDTQY
TRBJ2-7 14 TRBV7-9 SSSSLTSGVPYEQY
TRBJ1-2 17 TRBV18 ASSPPAGDQEGDYYGYT
TRBJ2-1 11 TRBV5-1 ASSLSTSSGQF
TRBJ2-7 12 TRBV9 ASSVGDRGYEQY
TRBJ2-5 13 TRBV27 ASRAGLAGEETQY
TRBJ1-1 14 TRBV30 ACPILTGGDGTEAF
TRBJ2-7 14 TRBV13 ASSSPGQGRIYEQY
TRBJ1-1 11 TRBV13 ASSLGRGPEAF
TRBJ2-7 15 TRBV2 ASSEASGTSVLYEQY
TRBJ2-3 13 TRBV11-2 ASSLARAITDTQY
TRBJ1-5 16 TRBV12-5 AALQGARFGPSNQPQH
TRBJ1-6 14 TRBV18 ASSPVGQGVSSPLH
TRBJ1-2 12 TRBV7-2 ASSLDTATRGYT
TRBJ2-7 14 TRBV14 ASSQGQMTRTYEQY
TRBJ2-2 12 TRBV5-5 ASSLTGDTGELF
TRBJ1-6 9 TRBV6-1 ASSPPGTLH
TRBJ2-5 13 TRBV6-5 ASSPGRTYQETQY
TRBJ1-2 12 TRBV18 ASSPPNREYGYT
TRBJ1-1 13 TRBV5-1 ASSLKAGTNTEAF
- 12 TRBV7-9 ASSLLVSPYEQY
TRBJ2-5 13 TRBV30 AWSGPRGAQETQY
TRBJ1-2 14 TRBV5-6 ASSGIPGQGGTGYT
TRBJ2-1 11 TRBV27 ASTYRAGIEQF
TRBJ2-5 12 TRBV29-1 SASAGGPLETQY